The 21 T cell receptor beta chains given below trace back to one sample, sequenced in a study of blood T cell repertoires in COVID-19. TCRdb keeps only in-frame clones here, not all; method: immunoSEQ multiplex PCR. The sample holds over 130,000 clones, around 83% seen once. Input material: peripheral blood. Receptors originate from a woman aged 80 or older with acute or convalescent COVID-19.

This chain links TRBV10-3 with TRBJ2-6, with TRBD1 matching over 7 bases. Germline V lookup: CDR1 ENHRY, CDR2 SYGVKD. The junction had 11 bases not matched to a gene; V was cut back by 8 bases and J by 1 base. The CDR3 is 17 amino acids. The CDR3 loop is CAIRGGRVLSGANVLTF. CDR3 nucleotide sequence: TGTGCCATCCGAGGGGGCAGGGTTCTGTCTGGGGCCAACGTCCTGACTTTC.

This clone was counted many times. The CDR3 loop is CASSLLAGANTGELFF. The CDR3, as DNA: TGTGCCAGTAGTTTGCTAGCGGGAGCGAACACCGGGGAGCTGTTTTTT. V gene TRBV19 combines with J gene TRBJ2-2; 10 bases fit TRBD2. Germline V gene sequence: CDR1 LNHDA, CDR2 SQIVND (reference sequence). The CDR3 loop spans 16 amino acids. Germline trimming cut 5 bases from V and 0 bases from J; bases unmatched to any gene: 3.

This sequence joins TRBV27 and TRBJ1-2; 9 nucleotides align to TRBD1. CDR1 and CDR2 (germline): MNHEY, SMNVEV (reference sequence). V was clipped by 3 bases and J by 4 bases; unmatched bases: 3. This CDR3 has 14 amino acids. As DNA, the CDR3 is TGTGCCAGCAGTTTGGACAGGGGAGGCTATGGCTACACCTTC. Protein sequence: CASSLDRGGYGYTF.

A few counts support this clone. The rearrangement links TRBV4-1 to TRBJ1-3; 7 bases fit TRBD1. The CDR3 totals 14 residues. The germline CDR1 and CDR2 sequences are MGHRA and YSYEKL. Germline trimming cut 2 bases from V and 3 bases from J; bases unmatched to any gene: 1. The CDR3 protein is CASSQTGVGNTIYF. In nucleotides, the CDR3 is TGCGCCAGCAGCCAAACAGGGGTTGGAAACACCATATATTTT.

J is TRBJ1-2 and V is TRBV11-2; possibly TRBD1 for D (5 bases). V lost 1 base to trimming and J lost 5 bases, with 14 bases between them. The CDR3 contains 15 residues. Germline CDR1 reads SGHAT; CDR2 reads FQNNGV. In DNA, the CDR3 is TGTGCCAGCAGCTTAGGTGGCAGGGCGGGGTATGGCTACACCTTC. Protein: CASSLGGRAGYGYTF.

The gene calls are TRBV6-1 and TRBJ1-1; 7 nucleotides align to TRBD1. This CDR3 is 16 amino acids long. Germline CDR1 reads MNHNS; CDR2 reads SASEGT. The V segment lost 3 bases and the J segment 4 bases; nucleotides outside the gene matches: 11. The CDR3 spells CASSDPTSGGVTEAFF. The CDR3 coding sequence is TGTGCCAGCAGTGACCCGACGTCAGGGGGAGTCACTGAAGCTTTCTTT.

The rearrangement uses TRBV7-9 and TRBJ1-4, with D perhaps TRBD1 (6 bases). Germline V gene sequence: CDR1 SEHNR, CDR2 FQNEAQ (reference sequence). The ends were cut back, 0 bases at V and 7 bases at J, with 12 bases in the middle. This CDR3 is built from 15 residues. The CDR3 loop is CASSLANRVPEKLFF. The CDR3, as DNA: TGTGCCAGCAGCTTAGCAAACAGGGTGCCTGAAAAACTGTTTTTT.

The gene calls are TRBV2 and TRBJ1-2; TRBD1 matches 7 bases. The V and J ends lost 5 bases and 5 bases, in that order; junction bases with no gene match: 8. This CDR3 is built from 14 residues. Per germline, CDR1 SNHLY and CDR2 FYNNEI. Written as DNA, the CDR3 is TGTGCCAGCAGTTCAAACGGACAGGCATATGGCTACACCTTC. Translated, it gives CASSSNGQAYGYTF.

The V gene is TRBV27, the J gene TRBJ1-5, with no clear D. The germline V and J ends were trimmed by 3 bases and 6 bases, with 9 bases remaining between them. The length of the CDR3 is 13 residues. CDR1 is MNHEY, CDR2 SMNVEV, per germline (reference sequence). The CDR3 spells CASSLSPGQPQHF. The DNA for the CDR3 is TGTGCCAGCAGTTTGTCCCCGGGTCAGCCCCAGCATTTT.

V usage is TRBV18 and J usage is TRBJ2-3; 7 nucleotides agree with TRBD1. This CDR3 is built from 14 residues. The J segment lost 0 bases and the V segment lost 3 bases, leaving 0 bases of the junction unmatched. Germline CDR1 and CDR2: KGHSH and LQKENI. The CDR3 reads CASSPTGSTDTQYF. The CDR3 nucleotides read TGTGCCAGCTCACCGACAGGGAGCACAGATACGCAGTATTTT.

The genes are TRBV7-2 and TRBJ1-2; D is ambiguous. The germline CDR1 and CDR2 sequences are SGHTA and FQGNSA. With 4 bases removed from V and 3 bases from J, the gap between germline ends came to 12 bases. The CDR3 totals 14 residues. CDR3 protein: CASSSPGLYYGYTF. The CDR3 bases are TGTGCCAGCAGCTCGCCCGGTTTGTACTATGGCTACACCTTC. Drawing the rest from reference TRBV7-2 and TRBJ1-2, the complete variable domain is GAGVSQSPSNKVTEKGKDVELRCDPISGHTALYWYRQSLGQGLEFLIYFQGNSAPDKSGLPSDRFSAERTGGSVSTLTIQRTQQEDSAVYLCASSSPGLYYGYTFGSGTRLTVV.

The CDR3 DNA sequence: TGTGCCAGCAGCCATCCCGTTGAGTCTCGTGAGACCCAGTACTTC. Translated: CASSHPVESRETQYF. The rearrangement joins TRBV7-9 to TRBJ2-5; no definite D call. CDR1 SEHNR and CDR2 FQNEAQ come from the germline V gene (reference sequence). Trimming took 5 bases from V and 5 from J, leaving 18 bases between them. The CDR3 covers 15 residues.

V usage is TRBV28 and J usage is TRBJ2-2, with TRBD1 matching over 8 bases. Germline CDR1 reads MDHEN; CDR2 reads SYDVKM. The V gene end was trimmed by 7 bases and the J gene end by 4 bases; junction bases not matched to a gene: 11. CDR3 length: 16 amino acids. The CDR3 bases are TGTGCCAGCACCTCGCAGGGGGCGCGAGGCACCGGGGAGCTGTTTTTT. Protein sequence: CASTSQGARGTGELFF.

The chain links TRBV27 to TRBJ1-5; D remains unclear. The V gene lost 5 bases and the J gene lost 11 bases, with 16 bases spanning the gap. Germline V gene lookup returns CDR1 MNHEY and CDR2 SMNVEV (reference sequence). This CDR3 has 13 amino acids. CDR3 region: CASSQREGKAQHF. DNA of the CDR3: TGTGCCAGCAGTCAACGGGAGGGTAAGGCCCAGCATTTT.

The CDR3 DNA reads TGTGCCACCAGCAGGGGGCCATGGGCCACAGATACGCAGTATTTT. It encodes CATSRGPWATDTQYF. The chain combines TRBV15 with TRBJ2-3; a possible D gene is TRBD1 (5 bases). V lost 3 bases to trimming and J lost 2 bases, with 12 bases between them. The CDR3 spans 15 residues. In germline, CDR1 is LNHNV, CDR2 YYDKDF (reference sequence).

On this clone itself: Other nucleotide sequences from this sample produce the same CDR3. The CDR3 spells CATSRDRGTGELFF. In DNA form, the CDR3 reads TGTGCCACCAGCAGAGATCGCGGCACCGGGGAGCTGTTTTTT. The chain combines TRBV15 with TRBJ2-2; D not certain. This CDR3 comprises 14 residues. The V end lost 0 bases, the J end lost 4 bases, and 6 bases lay between the germline ends. Germline lookup yields CDR1 LNHNV and CDR2 YYDKDF (reference sequence).

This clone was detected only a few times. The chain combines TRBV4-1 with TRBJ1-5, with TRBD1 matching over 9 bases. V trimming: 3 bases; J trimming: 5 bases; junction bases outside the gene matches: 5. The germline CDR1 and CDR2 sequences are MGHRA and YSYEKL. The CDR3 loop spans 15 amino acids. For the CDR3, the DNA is TGCGCCAGCAGCCATAACCGGGACAGGGATCAGCCCCAGCATTTT. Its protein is CASSHNRDRDQPQHF.

CDR3 region: CASSQGLAGGPQETQYF. The CDR3 coding sequence is TGTGCCAGCAGCCAAGGGCTAGCGGGGGGCCCGCAAGAGACCCAGTACTTC. The rearrangement joins TRBV3-1 (or the pseudogene TRBV3-2) to TRBJ2-5, with 11 bases fitting TRBD2. CDR3 length: 17 residues. Trimming removed 1 base from V and 2 bases from J; junction bases left unmatched: 6. Germline V CDR1 and CDR2: LGHDT, YNNKEL (reference sequence).

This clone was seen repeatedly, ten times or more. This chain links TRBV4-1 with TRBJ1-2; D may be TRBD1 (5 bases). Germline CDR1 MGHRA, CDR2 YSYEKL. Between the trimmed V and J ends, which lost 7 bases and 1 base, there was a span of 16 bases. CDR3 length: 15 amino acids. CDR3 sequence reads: CASNNHPGGNYGYTF. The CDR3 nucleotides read TGCGCCAGCAACAATCACCCGGGGGGTAACTATGGCTACACCTTC.

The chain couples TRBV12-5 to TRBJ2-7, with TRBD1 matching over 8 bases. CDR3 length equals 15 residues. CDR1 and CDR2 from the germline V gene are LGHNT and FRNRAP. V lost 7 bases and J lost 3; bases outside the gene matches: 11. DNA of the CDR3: TGTGCTAGTGCCCTCGACAGGGGATCCTTCTACGAGCAGTACTTC. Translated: CASALDRGSFYEQYF.

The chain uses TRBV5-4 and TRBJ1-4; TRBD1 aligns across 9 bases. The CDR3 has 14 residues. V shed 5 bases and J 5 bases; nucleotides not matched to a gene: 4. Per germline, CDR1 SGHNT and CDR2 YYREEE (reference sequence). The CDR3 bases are TGTGCCAGCAGAGCGGGACAGGGAAATGAAAAACTGTTTTTT. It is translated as CASRAGQGNEKLFF.